This TCR beta chain was captured by sequencing in a study of blood T cells in healthy people across ages. The CDR3 is 18 residues long. The germline V gene encodes CDR1 SGHRS and CDR2 YFSETQ. V shed 1 base and J shed 0 bases, with 17 bases lying between them. Primers used in a second PCR of about 7 to 12 cycles were a sample-barcoded 5' primer and a J-beta primer mix. The template-switch adaptor, which had 12 random nucleotides, put a tag on each cDNA molecule. TCRdb analysed the 5' RACE reads with MiXCR anew, one entry per CDR3 protein. The repertoire has 890,000 or so distinct CDR3 sequences, under 80% of them found once; the top ten carry 28%.

The rearrangement joins TRBV5-1 to TRBJ2-1; D gene unclear. The sequence derives from a man aged 25 to 40 in good health. Sequencing was done on a sample of blood. CDR3 loop: CASSLMAHLMASYNEQFF. In DNA form, the CDR3 reads TGCGCCAGCAGCTTGATGGCACACCTTATGGCCTCCTACAATGAGCAGTTCTTC.